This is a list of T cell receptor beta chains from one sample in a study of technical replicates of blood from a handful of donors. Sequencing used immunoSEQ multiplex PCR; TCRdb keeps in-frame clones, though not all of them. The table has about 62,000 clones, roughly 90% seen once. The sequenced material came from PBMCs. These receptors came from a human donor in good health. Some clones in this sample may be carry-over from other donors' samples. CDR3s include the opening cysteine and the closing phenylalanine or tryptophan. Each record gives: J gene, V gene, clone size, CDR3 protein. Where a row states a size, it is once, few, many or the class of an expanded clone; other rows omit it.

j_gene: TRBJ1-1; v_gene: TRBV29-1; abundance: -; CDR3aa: CSVERRWAFF
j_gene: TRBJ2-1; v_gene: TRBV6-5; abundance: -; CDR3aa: CASSRLLRGDNEQFF
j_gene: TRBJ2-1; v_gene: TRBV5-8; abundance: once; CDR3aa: CASSRGLAGGSYNEQFF
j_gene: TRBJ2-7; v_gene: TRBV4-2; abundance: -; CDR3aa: CASSQRGEQYF
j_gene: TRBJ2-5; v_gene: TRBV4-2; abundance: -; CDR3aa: CASSQERGGQETQYF
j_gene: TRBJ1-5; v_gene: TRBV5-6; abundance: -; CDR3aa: CASSETGMLDQPQHF
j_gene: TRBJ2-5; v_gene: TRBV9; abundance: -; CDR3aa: CASTTSGNLQETQYF
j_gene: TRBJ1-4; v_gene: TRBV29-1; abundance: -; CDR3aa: CSVVMGADEKLFF
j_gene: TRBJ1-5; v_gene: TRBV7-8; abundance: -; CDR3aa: CASSLEGQPQHF
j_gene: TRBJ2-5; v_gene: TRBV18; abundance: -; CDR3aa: CASSQGGWETQYF
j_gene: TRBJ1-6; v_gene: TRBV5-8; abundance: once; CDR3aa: CASSMTGYNSPLHF
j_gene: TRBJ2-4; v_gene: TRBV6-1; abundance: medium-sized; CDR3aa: CASSEVVGDQNIQYF
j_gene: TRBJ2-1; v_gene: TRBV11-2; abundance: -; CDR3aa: CASSLVGGRAFEQFF
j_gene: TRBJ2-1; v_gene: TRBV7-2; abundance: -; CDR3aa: CASSSRSGVAAHNEQFF
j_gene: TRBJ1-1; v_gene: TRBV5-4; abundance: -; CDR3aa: CASSFGRYGDTEAFF
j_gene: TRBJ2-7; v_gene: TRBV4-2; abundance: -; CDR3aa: CASSQPGQGTYEQYF
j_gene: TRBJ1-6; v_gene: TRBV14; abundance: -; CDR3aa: CASRSGTARSPLHF
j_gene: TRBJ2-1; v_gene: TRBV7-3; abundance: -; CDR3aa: CASSLSGSGTEQFF
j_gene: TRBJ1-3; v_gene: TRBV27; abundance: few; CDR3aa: CASRGMGGLENTIYF
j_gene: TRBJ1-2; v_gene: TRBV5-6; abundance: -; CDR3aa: CASSLLGRGYTF
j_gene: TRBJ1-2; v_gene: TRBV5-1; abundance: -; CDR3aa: CASSLGTGEDDYGYTF
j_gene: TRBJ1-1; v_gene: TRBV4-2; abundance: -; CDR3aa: CASSQVGRGQRQLTYEAFF
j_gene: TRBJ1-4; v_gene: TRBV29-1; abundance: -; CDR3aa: CSVRARGTNEKLFF
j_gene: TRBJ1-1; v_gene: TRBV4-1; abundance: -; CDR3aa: CASSQNHRGLGAFF
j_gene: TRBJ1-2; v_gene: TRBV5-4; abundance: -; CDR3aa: CASSLGTGSRYGYTF